The clone carrying this TCR beta chain was found a few times. No antigen is known for it. This record belongs to a study of stem cell transplantation in POMP-related autoinflammatory disease. Study-wide points: Patients with PRAID showed a restricted number of unique TRB V-J gene pairings.

Profiling relied on immunoSEQ multiplex PCR, and the TCRdb table lists in-frame clones only, not all of them. The data hold approximately 65,000 clones, with approximately 91% observed a single time. Germline CDR1 MDHEN, CDR2 SYDVKM. With V trimmed by 5 bases and J by 2 bases, 15 bases remained unmatched. The CDR3 runs 18 residues. The V and J genes are TRBV28 and TRBJ1-5; TRBD1 aligns across 7 bases. The source material was CD4+ T cells from PBMCs, sampled after stem cell transplantation. The receptor was derived from a human patient with POMP-related autoinflammation and immune dysregulation (PRAID). Part of the T cell pool may stem from the graft donor. The CDR3 reads CASSPIDGQAWGNQPQHF. CDR3 nucleotide sequence: TGTGCCAGCAGTCCAATCGATGGACAGGCCTGGGGCAATCAGCCCCAGCATTTT.